The 15 T cell receptor beta chains below were found in one sample sequenced in a study of blood T cell repertoires in COVID-19. TCRdb's table, derived via immunoSEQ multiplex PCR, lists solely in-frame clones and lacks some. The table lists around 430,000 clones, about 91% of them singletons. The specimen sequenced was peripheral blood. Receptors were obtained from a woman between 50 and 59 years old with COVID-19, enrolled during active disease.

CDR3: CASSVGPSTNENTEAFF. The CDR3 nucleotides are TGTGCCAGCAGCGTAGGTCCCTCCACAAATGAGAACACTGAAGCTTTCTTT. The chain carries TRBV9 and TRBJ1-1; D remains unclear. Between the trimmed V and J ends, which lost 0 bases and 1 base, there was a span of 16 bases. Germline values: CDR1 SGDLS, CDR2 YYNGEE. CDR3 size: 17 residues.

This chain uses TRBV9 with TRBJ2-1, with 8 nucleotides matching TRBD2. Per germline, CDR1 SGDLS and CDR2 YYNGEE. The CDR3 covers 12 residues. V was pared by 4 bases and J by 8 bases, with 2 bases of the junction left unmatched. For the CDR3, the DNA is TGTGCCAGCAGCCCAGCGGGGGATGAGCAGTTCTTC. It yields the protein CASSPAGDEQFF.

The CDR3 is CASSLGQGSLVRTLHF. In DNA, the CDR3 is TGTGCCAGCAGTTTGGGACAGGGGAGTCTCGTAAGGACCCTCCACTTT. The chain combines TRBV6-5 with TRBJ1-6, with TRBD1 matching 10 bases. The CDR3 has 16 amino acids. Looked up from germline, CDR1 is MNHEY and CDR2 is SVGAGI. Trimming took 4 bases from V and 14 from J; bases not matched to a gene: 14.

The chain uses TRBV29-1 and TRBJ1-2, with D tentatively TRBD1 (5 bases). Trimming removed 1 base at V and 7 bases at J, with 10 bases between. The CDR3 covers 12 residues. Per the germline V gene, CDR1 is SQVTM and CDR2 is ANQGSEA. This CDR3 is CSVEVTGGGYTF. The CDR3 bases are TGCAGCGTTGAAGTCACCGGGGGTGGCTACACCTTC. Drawing the rest from reference TRBV29-1 and TRBJ1-2, the complete variable domain is SAVISQKPSRDICQRGTSLTIQCQVDSQVTMMFWYRQQPGQSLTLIATANQGSEATYESGFVIDKFPISRPNLTFSTLTVSNMSPEDSSIYLCSVEVTGGGYTFGSGTRLTVV.

The V and J genes are TRBV10-3 and TRBJ2-4, with 14 nucleotides matching TRBD2. CDR1 is ENHRY and CDR2 is SYGVKD in the germline V gene. The CDR3 spans 16 residues. V gave up 5 bases and J gave up 8 bases; unmatched junction bases: 8. The CDR3 spells CAISTGLAGEGDIQYF. The CDR3 DNA reads TGTGCCATCAGTACGGGACTAGCGGGGGAAGGGGACATTCAGTACTTC.

This chain connects TRBV2 to TRBJ2-1, with 12 bases matching TRBD2. The V segment lost 6 bases and the J segment 7 bases; nucleotides outside the gene matches: 7. The germline V gene encodes CDR1 SNHLY and CDR2 FYNNEI. The CDR3 totals 15 residues. The CDR3 here is CASSLLAGGFNEQFF. The DNA for the CDR3 is TGTGCCAGCAGCTTACTAGCGGGGGGCTTTAATGAGCAGTTCTTC.

CDR3 sequence: CASSVTGVNEKLFF. The CDR3 DNA sequence: TGTGCCAGCAGCGTAACAGGGGTTAATGAAAAACTGTTTTTT. The chain joins TRBV9 to TRBJ1-4; 7 bases fit TRBD1. V shed 1 base, J shed 4 bases, and the junction held 1 base outside the gene matches. Looked up from germline, CDR1 is SGDLS and CDR2 is YYNGEE. This CDR3 has 14 amino acids.

The rearrangement joins TRBV5-1 to TRBJ2-3; 7 positions agree with TRBD1. V lost 5 bases to trimming and J lost 2 bases; unmatched junction nucleotides: 8. The CDR3 loop spans 15 amino acids. CDR1 is SGHRS and CDR2 is YFSETQ in the germline V gene. In DNA form, the CDR3 reads TGCGCCAGCAGGCCACAGGGGATCTCCACAGATACGCAGTATTTT. It specifies CASRPQGISTDTQYF.

This clone was seen only once. The V and J genes are TRBV11-2 and TRBJ2-7, with a weak D call TRBD2 (5 bases). V lost 3 bases, J lost 4 bases, and 16 bases lay in between. CDR1 and CDR2 (germline): SGHAT, FQNNGV. This CDR3 region has 15 residues. Here the CDR3 reads CASSFGFSSGYEQYF. CDR3 coding DNA: TGTGCCAGCAGCTTCGGTTTCTCTTCGGGGTACGAGCAGTACTTC.

This chain uses TRBV6-5 with TRBJ1-1; TRBD1 matches at 7 bases. CDR1 is MNHEY, CDR2 SVGAGI, per germline. The CDR3 covers 13 residues. The junction had 4 bases not matched to a gene; V was cut back by 6 bases and J by 3 bases. The CDR3 sequence is CASRPTGYTEAFF. Written as DNA, the CDR3 is TGTGCCAGCAGGCCGACAGGGTACACTGAAGCTTTCTTT.

J is TRBJ2-1 and V is TRBV27; TRBD1 aligns across 9 bases. With 8 bases clipped from V and 3 bases from J, the junction kept 5 bases outside the gene matches. Germline CDR1 is MNHEY and CDR2 is SMNVEV (reference sequence). The length of the CDR3 is 14 residues. CDR3 region: CASQDRGNYNEQFF. The DNA of the CDR3 is TGTGCCAGCCAGGACAGGGGTAACTACAATGAGCAGTTCTTC.

The chain combines TRBV6-5 with TRBJ1-3; D unresolved. V was trimmed by 0 bases and J by 3 bases, leaving 6 bases between them. The CDR3 consists of 14 residues. Germline lookup yields CDR1 MNHEY and CDR2 SVGAGI. CDR3 sequence: CASSYSYGGNTIYF. For the CDR3, the DNA is TGTGCCAGCAGTTACTCCTACGGTGGAAACACCATATATTTT.

The chain carries TRBV5-1 and TRBJ2-5, with TRBD2 matching over 7 bases. With 4 bases clipped from V and 3 bases from J, the junction kept 6 bases outside the gene matches. Germline lookup yields CDR1 SGHRS and CDR2 YFSETQ. The CDR3 is 14 residues long. CDR3 nucleotides: TGCGCCAGCAGCCTATCGGGACTAAAAGAGACCCAGTACTTC. This translates into CASSLSGLKETQYF.

The chain is built from TRBV12-3 or TRBV12-4 and TRBJ1-2, with a tentative D call TRBD1 (5 bases). Trimming pared 11 bases from V and 8 bases from J, leaving 15 bases between. The CDR3 contains 11 residues. CDR3 coding DNA: TGTGCCGCCTCAAGACAGCACGGCTACACCTTC. Protein sequence: CAASRQHGYTF.

The chain links TRBV10-3 to TRBJ1-5; D perhaps matches TRBD1 (5 bases). The CDR3 is made up of 13 amino acids. The V and J ends lost 6 bases and 2 bases respectively, with 8 bases between them. In germline, CDR1 is ENHRY, CDR2 SYGVKD. CDR3 coding DNA: TGTGCCATCAGCGCAGGGCGCAATCAGCCCCAGCATTTT. It specifies CAISAGRNQPQHF.